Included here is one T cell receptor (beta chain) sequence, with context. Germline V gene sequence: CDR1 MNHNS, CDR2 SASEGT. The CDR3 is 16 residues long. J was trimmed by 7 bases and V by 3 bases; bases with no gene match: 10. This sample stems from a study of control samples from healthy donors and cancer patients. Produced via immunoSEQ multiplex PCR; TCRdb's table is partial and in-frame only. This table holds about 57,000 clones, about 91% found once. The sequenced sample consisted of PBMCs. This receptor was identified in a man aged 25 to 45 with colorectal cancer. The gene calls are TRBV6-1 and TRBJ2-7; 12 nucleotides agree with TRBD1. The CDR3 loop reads CASSDLGQGASDEQYF. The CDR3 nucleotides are TGTGCCAGCAGTGATTTGGGACAGGGGGCCTCAGATGAGCAGTACTTC.